This TCR beta chain was observed in a study of cytomegalovirus exposure and HLA in healthy donors. Looking at the study overall: It was reported in a later analysis that the approximately 120 validation repertoires used the same platform as the 666 first-cohort repertoires.

Produced via immunoSEQ multiplex PCR; TCRdb's table is partial and in-frame only. The sample has tens of thousands of clones; about 96% are singletons. The specimen was PBMCs. This clonotype originated in a man aged 18 to 30 in good health and CMV-seronegative.

This CDR3 is CASRSGSETQYF. As DNA, the CDR3 is TGCGCCAGCAGATCAGGGTCAGAGACCCAGTACTTC. The gene calls are TRBV5-1 and TRBJ2-5, with D maybe TRBD1 (5 bases). The CDR3 sequence is 12 residues long. Trimming removed 5 bases at V and 4 bases at J, with 9 bases between. The germline CDR1 and CDR2 sequences are SGHRS and YFSETQ.